This T cell receptor beta chain came from a study of control samples from healthy donors and cancer patients. Method: immunoSEQ multiplex PCR; TCRdb's copy keeps in-frame clones and lacks some. The sample contains around 110,000 clones, around nine tenths of which appear only once. The J segment lost 7 bases and the V segment lost 0 bases, leaving 13 bases of the junction unmatched. Per the germline V gene, CDR1 is SGHRS and CDR2 is YFSETQ. This CDR3 has 18 amino acids. This clonotype was obtained from a woman in her 70s in good health. This chain connects TRBV5-1 to TRBJ1-6; 7 positions match TRBD1. Sequences were obtained from blood. The CDR3 reads CASSLALQGSGSNSPLHF. In nucleotides, the CDR3 is TGCGCCAGCAGCTTGGCCTTACAGGGGTCGGGATCGAATTCACCCCTCCACTTT. Drawing the rest from reference TRBV5-1 and TRBJ1-6, the complete variable domain is KAGVTQTPRYLIKTRGQQVTLSCSPISGHRSVSWYQQTPGQGLQFLFEYFSETQRNKGNFPGRFSGRQFSNSRSEMNVSTLELGDSALYLCASSLALQGSGSNSPLHFGNGTRLTVT.